The sample holds one count of the clone carrying this TCR beta chain. The entry originates in a study of blood T cell repertoires in COVID-19. Study-level background: Researchers got acute and convalescent COVID-19 samples from the United States, Italy and Spain.

Sequencing was performed with immunoSEQ multiplex PCR; in TCRdb, only in-frame clones are kept and a portion is missing. Altogether around 180,000 clones are present, roughly 84% being singletons, with the ten largest covering over 9.5%. The V gene end was trimmed by 0 bases and the J gene end by 3 bases; junction bases not matched to a gene: 5. This CDR3 has 15 amino acids. The germline CDR1 and CDR2 sequences are SGHAT and FQNNGV. The material sequenced was peripheral blood. The clonotype originates from a woman older than 75 with active or convalescent COVID-19. The chain is built from TRBV11-2 and TRBJ2-7, with TRBD2 identical over 7 bases. CDR3 bases: TGTGCCAGCAGCTTAGATCCAGCGGGAAACTACGAGCAGTACTTC. This codes for CASSLDPAGNYEQYF.